The 11 T cell receptor beta chains reported below all come from one sample, sequenced in a study of control samples from healthy donors and cancer patients. Libraries were prepared by immunoSEQ multiplex PCR; TCRdb keeps only in-frame clonotypes and omits some of them. The data show about 15,000 clones, with about 87% seen just once and more than 9% held by the top ten. The sequenced sample consisted of PBMCs. These TCRs come from a woman aged 70 to 79 with colorectal cancer.

The chain joins TRBV30 to TRBJ1-5; TRBD1 agrees at 7 bases. J lost 7 bases, V lost 0 bases, and 9 bases had no gene match. The CDR3 loop spans 15 amino acids. Germline CDR1 reads GTSNPN; CDR2 reads SVGIG (reference sequence). The DNA of the CDR3 is TGTGCCTGGAGTGTGGAGGGGGCCCGGGGACAGCCCCAGCATTTT. It codes for CAWSVEGARGQPQHF.

V gene TRBV20-1 combines with J gene TRBJ1-2; D remains ambiguous. V shed 0 bases and J shed 7 bases, with 6 bases lying between them. The germline V gene encodes CDR1 DFQATT and CDR2 SNEGSKA (reference sequence). The CDR3 has 11 residues. The CDR3 sequence: CSARDPPGYTF. Here the CDR3 DNA reads TGCAGTGCTAGAGATCCCCCTGGCTACACCTTC.

The rearrangement links TRBV9 to TRBJ2-2; 10 bases map to TRBD1. After removal of 1 base from V and 6 bases from J, the junction contained 6 bases not matched to a gene. The CDR3 totals 16 residues. Per the germline V gene, CDR1 is SGDLS and CDR2 is YYNGEE. For the CDR3, the DNA is TGTGCCAGCAGCGTACCGGGACAGGGGAAGTCCGGGGAGCTGTTTTTT. It specifies CASSVPGQGKSGELFF.

The CDR3 reads CASSPGSGRQNIQYF. Here the CDR3 DNA reads TGTGCCAGCAGCCCTGGAAGCGGTCGGCAAAACATTCAGTACTTC. The V and J genes are TRBV7-9 and TRBJ2-4; the D gene is possibly TRBD2 (5 bases). Trimming removed 5 bases from V and 5 bases from J, with 16 bases in between. CDR3 length: 15 residues. CDR1 and CDR2 from the germline V gene are SEHNR and FQNEAQ (reference sequence).

The CDR3 sequence is CASSFYNEQFF. The DNA for the CDR3 is TGTGCCAGCAGCTTTTACAATGAGCAGTTCTTC. The chain links TRBV7-2 to TRBJ2-1; D is uncertain. V lost 3 bases, J lost 4 bases, and 1 base lay in between. There are 11 residues in the CDR3. Germline V lookup: CDR1 SGHTA, CDR2 FQGNSA.

The rearrangement joins TRBV9 to TRBJ2-3; 9 bases are a match to TRBD2. V lost 4 bases and J lost 4; bases outside the gene matches: 10. Germline V gene data show CDR1 as SGDLS and CDR2 as YYNGEE. There are 16 residues in the CDR3. For the CDR3, the DNA is TGTGCCAGCAGCCCCCCCGGCGGGAGGGGAGCAGATACGCAGTATTTT. Translated, it gives CASSPPGGRGADTQYF.

The chain links TRBV5-1 to TRBJ1-5; D is possibly TRBD1 (6 bases). The CDR3 runs 15 residues. Germline assignment: CDR1 SGHRS and CDR2 YFSETQ. V lost 0 bases to trimming and J lost 4 bases, with 11 bases between them. For the CDR3, the DNA is TGCGCCAGCAGCTTGGGTGGGGGGGCAAATCAGCCCCAGCATTTT. As protein: CASSLGGGANQPQHF.

The chain joins TRBV4-1 to TRBJ1-2; 7 bases match TRBD1. The V and J ends lost 1 base and 3 bases, in that order; junction bases with no gene match: 8. The CDR3 has 16 residues. Germline V gene data show CDR1 as MGHRA and CDR2 as YSYEKL. CDR3 amino acids: CASSQARTGAYYGYTF. The CDR3 region has the DNA TGCGCCAGCAGCCAAGCACGGACAGGCGCCTACTATGGCTACACCTTC.

The chain combines TRBV5-4 with TRBJ1-2; 7 bases line up with TRBD1. CDR1 SGHNT and CDR2 YYREEE come from the germline V gene (reference sequence). J was trimmed by 2 bases and V by 1 base; bases with no gene match: 5. This CDR3 has 15 amino acids. The DNA of the CDR3 is TGTGCCAGCAGCTTGTTCGACAGGGAAAACTATGGCTACACCTTC. This sequence encodes CASSLFDRENYGYTF.

The J gene is TRBJ1-2, the V gene TRBV25-1; a weak D match, TRBD1 (6 bases). The CDR3 sequence is 14 residues long. The germline V gene has CDR1 MGHDK and CDR2 SYGVNS. V lost 5 bases and J 8 bases, leaving 18 bases between the germline ends. This chain's CDR3 is CASSPRTGIWGYTF. CDR3 in DNA: TGTGCCAGCAGTCCACGCACAGGGATCTGGGGCTACACCTTC.

The genes are TRBV24-1 and TRBJ2-5; 9 nucleotides match TRBD1. The CDR3 is 15 residues long. With V trimmed by 5 bases and J by 2 bases, 5 bases remained unmatched. CDR1 and CDR2 (germline): KGHDR, SFDVKD. As DNA, the CDR3 is TGTGCCACCAGTGTTGGGACAGGGAGACAAGAGACCCAGTACTTC. Translating gives CATSVGTGRQETQYF.